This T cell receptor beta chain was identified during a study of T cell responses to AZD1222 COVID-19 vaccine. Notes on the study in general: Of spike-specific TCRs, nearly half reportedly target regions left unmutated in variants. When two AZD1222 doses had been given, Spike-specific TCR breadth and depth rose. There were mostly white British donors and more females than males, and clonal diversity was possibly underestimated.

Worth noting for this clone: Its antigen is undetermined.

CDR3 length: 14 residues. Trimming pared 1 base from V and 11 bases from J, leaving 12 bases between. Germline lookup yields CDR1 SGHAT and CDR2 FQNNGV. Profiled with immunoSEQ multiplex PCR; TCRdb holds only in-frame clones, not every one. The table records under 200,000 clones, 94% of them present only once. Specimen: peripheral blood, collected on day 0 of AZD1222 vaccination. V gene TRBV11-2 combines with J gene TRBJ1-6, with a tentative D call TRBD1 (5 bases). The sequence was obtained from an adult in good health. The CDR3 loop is CASSLGGGTAPLHF. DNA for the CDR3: TGTGCCAGCAGCTTAGGTGGGGGGACGGCACCCCTCCACTTT.